Listed here is a single T cell receptor (beta chain). The antigen is unknown. Per the germline V gene, CDR1 is SEHNR and CDR2 is FQNEAQ (reference sequence). The V end lost 5 bases, the J end lost 2 bases, and 9 bases lay between the germline ends. CDR3 length: 13 amino acids. The sample belongs to a study of cytomegalovirus exposure and HLA in healthy donors. Study results and caveats: The study dropped some indistinguishable V segments, TRBV6-2 and TRBV6-3 among them. Only CMV serostatus was available as immune exposure information.

In the PCR, 60 Vbeta and 13 Jbeta primers were used. Profiling relied on immunoSEQ multiplex PCR, and the TCRdb table lists in-frame clones only, not all of them. Among 100,000 to 150,000 clones, more than 70% were seen once, and the ten largest hold 7.5% to 9.5%. Sample: PBMCs. This TCR came from a woman between 45 and 65 years old in good health and CMV-seropositive. V is TRBV7-9 and J is TRBJ1-1; D remains ambiguous. DNA of the CDR3: TGTGCCAGCAGCCCAGGACTTAACACTGAAGCTTTCTTT. Encoded protein: CASSPGLNTEAFF.